Below, 19 T cell receptor beta chains from the same sample are listed, as sequenced in a study of identical twins. One entry per CDR3 protein, called by TCRdb with MiXCR from the 5' RACE reads. The sample carries roughly 1,500,000 distinct CDR3 sequences, roughly 35% recorded once. Sequencing was carried out using cord blood. Receptor source: a newborn girl in good health.

Regarding this clonotype: A much larger clone differs by one base, so this may be a read error. This rearrangement joins TRBV7-9 to TRBJ1-2, with a possible D match to TRBD1 (6 bases). V gave up 1 base and J gave up 4 bases, with 10 bases separating them. The germline V gene encodes CDR1 SEHNR and CDR2 FQNEAQ (reference sequence). The CDR3 has 14 amino acids. The CDR3: CASSLVARGYGYTF. DNA for the CDR3: TGTGCCAGCAGCTTAGTAGCCAGGGGCTATGGCTACACCTTC.

In this sample, this clonotype turned up a few times. The chain joins TRBV12-3 or TRBV12-4 to TRBJ1-2; D gene unclear. CDR3 length equals 13 residues. V lost 7 bases and J 2 bases, leaving 11 bases between the germline ends. The CDR3 sequence: CASMETVNYGYTF. CDR3 coding DNA: TGTGCCAGCATGGAGACGGTGAACTATGGCTACACCTTC.

This clonotype was seen only a few times. V is TRBV3-1 and J is TRBJ2-7, with a possible D match to TRBD2 (6 bases). Germline CDR1 is LGHDT and CDR2 is YNNKEL (reference sequence). The CDR3 has 14 amino acids. The ends were cut back, 4 bases at V and 0 bases at J, with 10 bases in the middle. CDR3 region: CASSPQTSSYEQYF. The CDR3 DNA reads as TGTGCCAGCAGCCCTCAGACTAGCTCCTACGAGCAGTACTTC.

This clonotype showed up just a few times. CDR3 residues: CSARERNRQASYEQYF. The CDR3 nucleotides read TGCAGTGCTAGAGAGAGGAATCGACAGGCTTCCTACGAGCAGTACTTC. The chain links TRBV20-1 to TRBJ2-7, with TRBD1 as a possible D gene (6 bases). CDR1 DFQATT and CDR2 SNEGSKA come from the germline V gene (reference sequence). V lost 0 bases and J lost 1, with 16 bases in between. The CDR3 has 16 amino acids.

This clonotype was recorded only once. J is TRBJ2-1 and V is TRBV20-1; D ambiguous. Germline V CDR1 and CDR2: DFQATT, SNEGSKA (reference sequence). V lost 3 bases and J lost 5, with 14 bases in between. The length of the CDR3 is 14 residues. This chain's CDR3 is CSARPPIRNNEQFF. CDR3 DNA: TGCAGTGCTAGGCCTCCAATTAGAAACAATGAGCAGTTCTTC.

This sequence joins TRBV6-1 and TRBJ2-7; D is ambiguous. This CDR3 is 12 amino acids long. Between the trimmed V and J ends, which lost 6 bases and 3 bases, there was a span of 9 bases. CDR1 and CDR2 from the germline V gene are MNHNS and SASEGT. CDR3 sequence reads: CASRIRVYEQYF. The CDR3 bases are TGTGCCAGCAGGATACGCGTCTACGAGCAGTACTTC.

The chain is built from TRBV7-9 and TRBJ1-4, with D unresolved. CDR1 SEHNR and CDR2 FQNEAQ come from the germline V gene (reference sequence). The CDR3 has 15 amino acids. Trimming shortened V by 3 bases and J by 8 bases, and 16 bases separated the two germline ends. The CDR3 is CASSFGTTLGEKLFF. The CDR3 DNA follows: TGTGCCAGCAGCTTCGGAACTACATTGGGGGAAAAACTGTTTTTT. Filled out from reference TRBV7-9 and TRBJ1-4, the complete variable domain reads DTGVSQNPRHKITKRGQNVTFRCDPISEHNRLYWYRQTLGQGPEFLTYFQNEAQLEKSRLLSDRFSAERPKGSFSTLEIQRTEQGDSAMYLCASSFGTTLGEKLFFGSGTQLSVL.

This clonotype was seen once. A much larger clone is a single base away; this may be a read error. The rearrangement joins TRBV12-3 or TRBV12-4 to TRBJ1-4; 9 bases fit TRBD1. V trimming: 6 bases; J trimming: 6 bases; junction bases outside the gene matches: 2. This CDR3 spans 13 amino acids. The DNA of the CDR3 is TGTGCCAGCAGGGACAGGGGCTATGAAAAACTGTTTTTT. Its protein product is CASRDRGYEKLFF.

The genes are TRBV20-1 and TRBJ2-7, with a weak D call TRBD2 (6 bases). Trimming pared 0 bases from V and 0 bases from J, leaving 9 bases between. CDR1 and CDR2 from the germline V gene are DFQATT and SNEGSKA (reference sequence). This CDR3 is built from 14 residues. The CDR3: CSARDGGSSYEQYF. The CDR3, as DNA: TGCAGTGCTAGAGATGGGGGGAGCTCCTACGAGCAGTACTTC.

The V and J genes are TRBV7-3 and TRBJ2-1; perhaps TRBD2 as D (6 bases). The CDR3 loop spans 15 amino acids. Germline V gives CDR1 SGHTA, CDR2 FQGTGA. Trimming shortened V by 5 bases and J by 7 bases, and 18 bases separated the two germline ends. The CDR3 DNA follows: TGTGCCAGCAGCCCCACCACTAGCAGGGTGAATGAGCAGTTCTTC. Protein product: CASSPTTSRVNEQFF.

The chain links TRBV12-3 or TRBV12-4 to TRBJ1-1; 8 positions match TRBD1. This CDR3 region has 15 residues. After removal of 5 bases from V and 3 bases from J, the junction contained 8 bases not matched to a gene. In DNA, the CDR3 is TGTGCCAGCAGTGCCTCAGGGGGCGCGGACACTGAAGCTTTCTTT. This sequence encodes CASSASGGADTEAFF.

V usage is TRBV4-1 and J usage is TRBJ2-7, with D perhaps matching TRBD2 (5 bases). This CDR3 contains 13 residues. V was shortened by 8 bases and J by 7 bases, with 18 bases between the two germline ends. The V gene's germline CDR1 is MGHRA and CDR2 YSYEKL. The CDR3 loop reads CASARGRDNEQYF. CDR3 DNA: TGCGCCAGCGCCCGAGGGAGAGACAATGAGCAGTACTTC.

Many counts were recorded for this clonotype. The rearrangement links TRBV2 to TRBJ2-7; 10 bases match TRBD2. The CDR3 consists of 14 residues. Germline V gene sequence: CDR1 SNHLY, CDR2 FYNNEI. The V and J ends lost 6 bases and 4 bases, in that order; junction bases with no gene match: 6. The CDR3 coding sequence is TGTGCCAGCAGCCTAGCGGGAGTTGAGTACGAGCAGTACTTC. Residues: CASSLAGVEYEQYF.

This chain joins TRBV6-1 and TRBJ2-6; 7 positions match TRBD2. The CDR3 has 17 amino acids. Germline-derived CDR1 and CDR2 are MNHNS and SASEGT. Germline trimming cut 8 bases from V and 4 bases from J; bases unmatched to any gene: 14. CDR3 bases: TGTGCCAGCGCCTCTAGATCACTAGCGCGGGGGGCCAACGTCCTGACTTTC. The encoded protein is CASASRSLARGANVLTF.

The chain uses TRBV7-2 and TRBJ2-4; the match to TRBD2 covers 8 bases. The CDR3 covers 17 residues. V was pared by 0 bases and J by 2 bases, with 6 bases of the junction left unmatched. Germline V lookup: CDR1 SGHTA, CDR2 FQGNSA. CDR3 sequence: CASSLASGSRTKNIQYF. CDR3 nucleotide sequence: TGTGCCAGCAGCTTAGCCAGCGGGAGTAGAACCAAAAACATTCAGTACTTC.

V usage is TRBV20-1 and J usage is TRBJ1-2; D perhaps matches TRBD1 (5 bases). Germline CDR1 is DFQATT and CDR2 is SNEGSKA (reference sequence). CDR3 length equals 13 residues. V lost 2 bases and J 1 base, leaving 8 bases between the germline ends. The CDR3 nucleotides read TGCAGTGCTAGATGGGGCAGTAACTATGGCTACACCTTC. Translation: CSARWGSNYGYTF.

This clonotype was seen more than once but under ten times. J is TRBJ1-3 and V is TRBV5-1; TRBD1 matches 10 bases. In germline, CDR1 is SGHRS, CDR2 YFSETQ. V lost 7 bases, J lost 6 bases, and 4 bases stayed unmatched. This CDR3 is built from 13 residues. CDR3 sequence: CASSGTGENTIYF. As DNA, the CDR3 is TGCGCCAGCTCCGGGACAGGGGAAAACACCATATATTTT.

This chain joins TRBV29-1 and TRBJ1-2; 8 nucleotides align to TRBD1. The V and J ends lost 6 bases and 0 bases, in that order; junction bases with no gene match: 15. There are 17 residues in the CDR3. The germline CDR1 and CDR2 sequences are SQVTM and ANQGSEA. The CDR3 loop reads CSVLVGTGPRANYGYTF. The CDR3 coding sequence is TGCAGCGTCTTGGTCGGGACAGGTCCCCGAGCTAACTATGGCTACACCTTC.

This clonotype was counted a few times. J is TRBJ2-1 and V is TRBV20-1; D gene uncertain. Deletions cut 3 bases from V and 8 bases from J, with 11 bases between. The CDR3 contains 12 residues. CDR1 is DFQATT and CDR2 is SNEGSKA in the germline V gene (reference sequence). CDR3 bases: TGCAGTGCTAGTCCTAGAAGTGATGAGCAGTTCTTC. As protein: CSASPRSDEQFF.